Presented here are 9 T cell receptor beta chains from one specimen sequenced in a study of T cells in Graves' hyperthyroidism and ophthalmopathy (dated by TCRdb to about 2019). The library was obtained by multiplex PCR. Sequencing took place on an Illumina HiSeq 2000. TCR beta CDR3 regions were amplified from RNA transcripts. A first-round RT-PCR of the TCR CDR3 used the HTBI primer set with the Qiagen OneStep RT-PCR kit. Starting from the raw public reads, TCRdb applied fastp trimming at Q25, assembled clones with MiXCR and retained in-frame beta chains. Rows with one shared CDR3 protein collapse into an entry with the most common genes and DNA. The sample contains over 150,000 distinct CDR3 sequences, about a sixth of them found a single time. Clones ranked in the top ten supply roughly 55% of the sample. Source material: blood. The receptors were sampled from a woman aged 45-65 years with Graves' hyperthyroidism.

Note on this clonotype: A much larger clone differs from this one at a single base, so this may be a read error. J is TRBJ2-5 and V is TRBV12-3 or TRBV12-4; D remains unclear. This CDR3 comprises 11 residues. Trimming removed 5 bases from V and 8 bases from J, with 9 bases in between. DNA of the CDR3: TGTGCCAGCAGTGCTCATCTTACCCAGTACTTC. Translation gives CASSAHLTQYF.

Worth noting for this clonotype: Since the CDR3 does not end with the conserved phenylalanine or tryptophan, this likely comes from a read error. The chain employs TRBV19 and TRBJ2-1; no clear D. The CDR3 extends over 16 amino acids. CDR1 is LNHDA and CDR2 is SQIVND in the germline V gene (reference sequence). Trimming pared 3 bases from V and 5 bases from J, leaving 17 bases between. CDR3 nucleotide sequence: TGTGCCAGTAGTATTGGAGTATCTAGGCGAGACAATGAGCAGTTCCTC. Protein: CASSIGVSRRDNEQFL.

This chain links TRBV30 with TRBJ2-7; 9 bases line up with TRBD2. Trimming at V came to 5 bases and at J to 6 bases, leaving 14 bases not matched to a gene. This CDR3 has 15 residues. Germline loops: CDR1 GTSNPN, CDR2 SVGIG (reference sequence). The CDR3 DNA reads as TGTGCCTGGGGACAACTGTTAGCGGGAGTGGGCGAGCAGTACTTC. Residues: CAWGQLLAGVGEQYF.

As concerns this clonotype: Since the CDR3 does not end with the conserved phenylalanine or tryptophan, this likely comes from a read error. The V gene is TRBV11-3, the J gene TRBJ2-3; D remains unclear. Germline CDR1 and CDR2: SGHNT and YENEEA. The V end was cut by 2 bases, the J end by 3 bases, with 12 bases between. This CDR3 is 15 amino acids long. The CDR3 loop reads CASSLSSLGTDTQYL. CDR3 bases: TGTGCCAGCAGCTTATCATCATTGGGTACAGATACGCAGTATCTT.

This clonotype appeared many times. The chain employs TRBV2 and TRBJ2-1; D call uncertain. This CDR3 region has 14 residues. V lost 4 bases to trimming and J lost 4 bases, with 11 bases between them. Germline V lookup: CDR1 SNHLY, CDR2 FYNNEI. As DNA, the CDR3 is TGTGCCAGCAGTGTCTCCCAGATTTACAATGAGCAGTTCTTC. Translating it yields CASSVSQIYNEQFF.

This clonotype was seen many times. The chain couples TRBV5-1 to TRBJ1-1, with D uncertain. This CDR3 has 15 amino acids. From germline, CDR1 is SGHRS and CDR2 YFSETQ. Trimming took 0 bases from V and 1 from J, leaving 10 bases between them. CDR3 bases: TGCGCCAGCAGCTTGGTTAGTCTTTCGAACACTGAAGCTTTCTTT. Residues: CASSLVSLSNTEAFF.

The V gene is TRBV19, the J gene TRBJ2-7; D uncertain. Trimming removed 0 bases from V and 6 bases from J, with 12 bases in between. This CDR3 has 14 residues. Germline CDR1 and CDR2: LNHDA and SQIVND (reference sequence). CDR3 nucleotides: TGTGCCAGTAGTATAGATGGGCGCCCGGGCGAGCAGTACTTC. It translates to CASSIDGRPGEQYF.

This clonotype was picked up a small number of times. The chain recombines TRBV5-1 with TRBJ2-7; tentative D call: TRBD1 (6 bases). The CDR3 loop spans 16 amino acids. Germline V gene sequence: CDR1 SGHRS, CDR2 YFSETQ. The V end was cut by 6 bases, the J end by 5 bases, with 24 bases between. CDR3 DNA sequence: TGCGCCAGCACCATAGGGGGAAGCGAGAGAGTCAACGAGCAGTACTTC. Its translation is CASTIGGSERVNEQYF.

This clonotype was seen repeatedly, ten times or more. V usage is TRBV7-8 and J usage is TRBJ2-7; weak D call: TRBD2 (6 bases). V lost 6 bases and J 5 bases, leaving 17 bases between the germline ends. The V gene's germline CDR1 is SGHVS and CDR2 FQNEAQ. CDR3 length: 14 amino acids. This chain's CDR3 is CASSFRGLSHEQYF. CDR3 DNA: TGTGCCAGCAGTTTTCGGGGGTTAAGCCACGAGCAGTACTTC.